This TCR beta chain appears in the sequencing data of a study of PD-1 blockade in classical Hodgkin lymphoma. Whole-study findings and limits: TCR diversity rose significantly by C4D1 in CD4+ but not CD8+ cells. Compared with healthy donors, newly diagnosed patients reportedly showed lower baseline TCR diversity.

This clone was seen once. Antigen unknown. Clones were sequenced by immunoSEQ multiplex PCR, and TCRdb holds only the in-frame ones, with some missing. The sample lists 3,500 to 4,000 clones, more than 60% occurring once. Stated time point: cycle 4 day 1 (C4D1), after more than five weeks of nivolumab. Relapse was seen in all patients after autologous stem cell transplantation, and brentuximab vedotin exposure was variable. The receptor was derived from a human donor with classical Hodgkin lymphoma. Sample: peripheral blood mononuclear cells (PBMCs), taken before the fourth cycle of nivolumab.

For the CDR3, the DNA is TGTGCCAGCAGGCTACTTCAGGGTCCCTACGAGCAGTACTTC. Residues: CASRLLQGPYEQYF. V gene TRBV6-1 combines with J gene TRBJ2-7, with D possibly matching TRBD1 (5 bases). This CDR3 is 14 amino acids long. Trimming took off 6 bases at V and 2 bases at J, with 14 bases between the two ends. The V gene's germline CDR1 is MNHNS and CDR2 SASEGT.